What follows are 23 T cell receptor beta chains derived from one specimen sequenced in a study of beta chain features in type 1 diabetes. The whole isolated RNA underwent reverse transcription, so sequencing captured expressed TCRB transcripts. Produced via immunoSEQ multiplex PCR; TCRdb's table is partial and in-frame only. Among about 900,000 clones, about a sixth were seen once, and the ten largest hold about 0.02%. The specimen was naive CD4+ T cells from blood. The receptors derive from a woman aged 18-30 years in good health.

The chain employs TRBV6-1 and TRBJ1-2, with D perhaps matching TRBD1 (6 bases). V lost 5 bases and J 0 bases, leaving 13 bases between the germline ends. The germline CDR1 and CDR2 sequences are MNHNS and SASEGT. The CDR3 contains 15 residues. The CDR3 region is CASSPSTGANYGYTF. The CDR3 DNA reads TGTGCCAGCAGTCCTTCGACAGGAGCTAACTATGGCTACACCTTC.

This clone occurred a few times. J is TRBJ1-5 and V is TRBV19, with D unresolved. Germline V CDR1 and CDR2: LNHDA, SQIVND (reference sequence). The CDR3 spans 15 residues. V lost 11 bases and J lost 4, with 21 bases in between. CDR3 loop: CASEIAGLRNQPQHF. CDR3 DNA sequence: TGTGCCTCCGAGATCGCTGGGCTGAGGAATCAGCCCCAGCATTTT.

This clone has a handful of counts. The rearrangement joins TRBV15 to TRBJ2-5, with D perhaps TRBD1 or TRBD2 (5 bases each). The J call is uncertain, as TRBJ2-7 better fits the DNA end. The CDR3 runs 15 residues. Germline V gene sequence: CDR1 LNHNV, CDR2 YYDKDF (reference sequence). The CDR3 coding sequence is TGTGCCACCAGCATCGGGACGGACAAGGGCTACGAGCAGTACTTC. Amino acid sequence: CATSIGTDKGYEQYF.

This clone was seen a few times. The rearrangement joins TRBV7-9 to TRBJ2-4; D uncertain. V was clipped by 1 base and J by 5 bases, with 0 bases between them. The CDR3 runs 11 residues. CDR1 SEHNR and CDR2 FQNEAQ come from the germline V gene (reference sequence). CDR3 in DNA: TGTGCCAGCAGCTTAGAAAACATTCAGTACTTC. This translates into CASSLENIQYF. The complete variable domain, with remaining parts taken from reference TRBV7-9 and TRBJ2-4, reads DTGVSQNPRHKITKRGQNVTFRCDPISEHNRLYWYRQTLGQGPEFLTYFQNEAQLEKSRLLSDRFSAERPKGSFSTLEIQRTEQGDSAMYLCASSLENIQYFGAGTRLSVL.

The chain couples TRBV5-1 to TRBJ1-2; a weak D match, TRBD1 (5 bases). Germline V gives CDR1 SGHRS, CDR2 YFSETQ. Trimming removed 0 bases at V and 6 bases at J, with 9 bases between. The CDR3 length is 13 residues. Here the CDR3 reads CASSLVEGNGYTF. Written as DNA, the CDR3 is TGCGCCAGCAGCTTGGTTGAGGGGAATGGCTACACCTTC.

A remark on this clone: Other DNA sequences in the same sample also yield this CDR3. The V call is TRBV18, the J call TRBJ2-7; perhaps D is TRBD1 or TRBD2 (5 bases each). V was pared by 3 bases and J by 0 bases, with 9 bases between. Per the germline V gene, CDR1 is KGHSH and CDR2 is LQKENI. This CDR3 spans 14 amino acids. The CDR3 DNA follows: TGTGCCAGCTCACCCCGGGACGGCTCCTACGAGCAGTACTTC. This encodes CASSPRDGSYEQYF. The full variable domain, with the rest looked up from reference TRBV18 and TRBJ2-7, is NAGVMQNPRHLVRRRGQEARLRCSPMKGHSHVYWYRQLPEEGLKFMVYLQKENIIDESGMPKERFSAEFPKEGPSILRIQQVVRGDSAAYFCASSPRDGSYEQYFGPGTRLTVT.

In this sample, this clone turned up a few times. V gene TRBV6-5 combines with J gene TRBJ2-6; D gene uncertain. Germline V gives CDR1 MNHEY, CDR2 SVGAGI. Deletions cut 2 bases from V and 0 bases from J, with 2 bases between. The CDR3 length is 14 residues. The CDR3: CASSYVSGANVLTF. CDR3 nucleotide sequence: TGTGCCAGCAGTTACGTCTCTGGGGCCAACGTCCTGACTTTC.

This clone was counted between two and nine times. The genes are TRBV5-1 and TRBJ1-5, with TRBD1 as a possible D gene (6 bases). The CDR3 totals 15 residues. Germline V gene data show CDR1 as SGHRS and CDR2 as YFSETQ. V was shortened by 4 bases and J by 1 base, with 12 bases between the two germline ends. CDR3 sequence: CASSLSGQSNQPQHF. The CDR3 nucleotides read TGCGCCAGCAGCCTGAGTGGACAGAGCAATCAGCCCCAGCATTTT.

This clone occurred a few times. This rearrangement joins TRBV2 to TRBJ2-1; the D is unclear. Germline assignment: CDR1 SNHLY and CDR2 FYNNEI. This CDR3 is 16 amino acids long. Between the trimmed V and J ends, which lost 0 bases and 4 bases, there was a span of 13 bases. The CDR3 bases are TGTGCCAGCAGTGAAGCCTCCGGCTGGGATTACAATGAGCAGTTCTTC. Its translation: CASSEASGWDYNEQFF.

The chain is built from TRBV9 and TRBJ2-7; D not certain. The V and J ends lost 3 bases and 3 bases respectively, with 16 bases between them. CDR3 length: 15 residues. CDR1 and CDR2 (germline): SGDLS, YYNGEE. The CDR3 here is CASSESPELSYEQYF. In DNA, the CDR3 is TGTGCCAGCAGCGAGAGCCCGGAGCTAAGCTACGAGCAGTACTTC.

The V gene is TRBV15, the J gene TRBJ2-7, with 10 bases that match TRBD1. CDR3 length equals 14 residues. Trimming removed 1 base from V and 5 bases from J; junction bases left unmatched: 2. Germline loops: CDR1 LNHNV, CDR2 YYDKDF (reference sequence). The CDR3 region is CATSRGGQGDEQYF. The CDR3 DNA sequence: TGTGCCACCAGCAGAGGAGGACAGGGGGACGAGCAGTACTTC.

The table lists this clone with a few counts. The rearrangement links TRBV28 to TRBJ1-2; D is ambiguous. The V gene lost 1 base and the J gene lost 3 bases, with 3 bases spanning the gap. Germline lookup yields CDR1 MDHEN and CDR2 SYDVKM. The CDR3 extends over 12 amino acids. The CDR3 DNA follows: TGTGCCAGCAGTTTATCCCACTATGGCTACACCTTC. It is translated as CASSLSHYGYTF.

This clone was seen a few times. The CDR3 sequence is CASSRVETQYF. The CDR3 region has the DNA TGTGCCAGCAGCCGGGTGGAGACCCAGTACTTC. The genes are TRBV28 and TRBJ2-5; D is unclear. The CDR3 extends over 11 amino acids. Trimming removed 6 bases at V and 5 bases at J, with 7 bases between. Germline CDR1 and CDR2: MDHEN and SYDVKM.

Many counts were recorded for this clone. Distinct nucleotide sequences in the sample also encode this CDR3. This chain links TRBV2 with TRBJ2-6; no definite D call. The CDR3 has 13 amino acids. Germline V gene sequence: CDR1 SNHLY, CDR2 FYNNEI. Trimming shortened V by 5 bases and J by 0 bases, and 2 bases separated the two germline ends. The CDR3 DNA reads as TGTGCCAGCAGTTACTCTGGGGCCAACGTCCTGACTTTC. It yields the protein CASSYSGANVLTF.

CDR3 nucleotide sequence: TGTGCCAGCAGCCAGAGACAGGGGGCCGACCTAAACACTGAAGCTTTCTTT. This translates into CASSQRQGADLNTEAFF. This chain links TRBV5-6 with TRBJ1-1; 10 bases are a match to TRBD1. CDR1 is SGHDT and CDR2 is YYEEEE in the germline V gene. Trimming cost V 4 bases and J 2 bases; bases outside gene matches: 11. This CDR3 comprises 17 residues.

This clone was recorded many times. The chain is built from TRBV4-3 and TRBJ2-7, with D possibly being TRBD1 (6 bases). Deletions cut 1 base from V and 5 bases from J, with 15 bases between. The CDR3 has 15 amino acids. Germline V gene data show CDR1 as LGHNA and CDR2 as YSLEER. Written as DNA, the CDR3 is TGCGCCAGCAGCCAAGGTCAGGGGAAGTACCACGAGCAGTACTTC. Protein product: CASSQGQGKYHEQYF.

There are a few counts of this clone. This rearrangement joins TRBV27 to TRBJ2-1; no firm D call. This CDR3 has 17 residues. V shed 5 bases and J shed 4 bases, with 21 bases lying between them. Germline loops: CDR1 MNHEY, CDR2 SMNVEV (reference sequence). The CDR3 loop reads CASSAISARAEYNEQFF. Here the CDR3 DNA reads TGTGCCAGCAGTGCAATATCCGCACGGGCCGAGTACAATGAGCAGTTCTTC.

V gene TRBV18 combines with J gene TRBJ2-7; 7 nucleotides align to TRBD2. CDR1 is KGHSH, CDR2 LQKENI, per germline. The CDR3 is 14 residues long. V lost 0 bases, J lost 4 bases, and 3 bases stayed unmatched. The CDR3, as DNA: TGTGCCAGCTCACCACCGCCTAGCGGATACGAGCAGTACTTC. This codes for CASSPPPSGYEQYF.

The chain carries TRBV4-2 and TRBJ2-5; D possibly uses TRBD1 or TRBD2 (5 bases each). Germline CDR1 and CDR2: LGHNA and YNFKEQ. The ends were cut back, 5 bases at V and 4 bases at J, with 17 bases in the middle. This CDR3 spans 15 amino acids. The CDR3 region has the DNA TGTGCCAGCAGCAAATGGGACGGCGGCGTAGAGACCCAGTACTTC. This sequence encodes CASSKWDGGVETQYF.

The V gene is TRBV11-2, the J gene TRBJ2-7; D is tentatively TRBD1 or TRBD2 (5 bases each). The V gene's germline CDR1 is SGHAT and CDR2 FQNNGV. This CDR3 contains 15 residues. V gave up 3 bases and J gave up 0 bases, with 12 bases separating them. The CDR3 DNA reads TGTGCCAGCAGCTTTCGGGACGTTAGCTCCTACGAGCAGTACTTC. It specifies CASSFRDVSSYEQYF. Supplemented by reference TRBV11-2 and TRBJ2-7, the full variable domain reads EAGVAQSPRYKIIEKRQSVAFWCNPISGHATLYWYQQILGQGPKLLIQFQNNGVVDDSQLPKDRFSAERLKGVDSTLKIQPAKLEDSAVYLCASSFRDVSSYEQYFGPGTRLTVT.

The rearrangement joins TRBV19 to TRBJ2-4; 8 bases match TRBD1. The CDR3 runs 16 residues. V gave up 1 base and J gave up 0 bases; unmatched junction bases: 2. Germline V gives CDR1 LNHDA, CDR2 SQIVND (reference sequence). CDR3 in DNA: TGTGCCAGTAGTATAGGACAGGGGTTAGCCAAAAACATTCAGTACTTC. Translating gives CASSIGQGLAKNIQYF.

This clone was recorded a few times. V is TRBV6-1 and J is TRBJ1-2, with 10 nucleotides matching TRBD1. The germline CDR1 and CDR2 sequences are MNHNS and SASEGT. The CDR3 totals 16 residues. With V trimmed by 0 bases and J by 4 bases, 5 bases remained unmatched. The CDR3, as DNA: TGTGCCAGCAGTGAAGCGATGGGACAGGGGTCCTATGGCTACACCTTC. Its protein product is CASSEAMGQGSYGYTF.

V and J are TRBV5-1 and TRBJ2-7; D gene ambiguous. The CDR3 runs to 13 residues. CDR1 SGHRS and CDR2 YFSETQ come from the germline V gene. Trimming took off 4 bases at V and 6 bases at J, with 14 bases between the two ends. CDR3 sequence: CASSEMGLREQYF. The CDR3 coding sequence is TGCGCCAGCAGCGAGATGGGTCTCCGCGAGCAGTACTTC.